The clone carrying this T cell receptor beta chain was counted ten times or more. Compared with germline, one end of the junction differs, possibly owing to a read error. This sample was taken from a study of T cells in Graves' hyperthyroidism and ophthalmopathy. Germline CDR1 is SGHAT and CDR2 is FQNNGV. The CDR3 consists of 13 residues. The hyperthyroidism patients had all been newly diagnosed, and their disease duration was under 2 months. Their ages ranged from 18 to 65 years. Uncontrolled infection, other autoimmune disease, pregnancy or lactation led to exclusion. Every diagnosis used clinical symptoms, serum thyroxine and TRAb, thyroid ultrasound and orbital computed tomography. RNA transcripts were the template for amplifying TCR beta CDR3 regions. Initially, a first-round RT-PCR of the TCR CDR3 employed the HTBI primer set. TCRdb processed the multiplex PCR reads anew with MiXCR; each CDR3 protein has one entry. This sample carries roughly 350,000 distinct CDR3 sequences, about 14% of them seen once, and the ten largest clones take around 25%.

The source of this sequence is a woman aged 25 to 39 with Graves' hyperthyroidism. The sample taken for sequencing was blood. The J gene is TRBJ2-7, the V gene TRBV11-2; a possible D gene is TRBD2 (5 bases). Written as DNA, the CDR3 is TGTGCCAACAGCCCACTAGACGGCTACGAGCAGTACTTC. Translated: CANSPLDGYEQYF.